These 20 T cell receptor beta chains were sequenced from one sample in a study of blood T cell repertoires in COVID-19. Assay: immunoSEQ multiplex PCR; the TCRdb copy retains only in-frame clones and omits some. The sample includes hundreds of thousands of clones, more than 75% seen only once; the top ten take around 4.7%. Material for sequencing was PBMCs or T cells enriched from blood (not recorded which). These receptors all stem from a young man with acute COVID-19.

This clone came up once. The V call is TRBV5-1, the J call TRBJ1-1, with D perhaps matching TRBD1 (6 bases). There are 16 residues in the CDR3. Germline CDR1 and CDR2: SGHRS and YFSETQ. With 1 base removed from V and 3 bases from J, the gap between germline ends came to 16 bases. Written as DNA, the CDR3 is TGCGCCAGCAGCTTGTTGATAGCAGGGGCGGACACTGAAGCTTTCTTT. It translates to CASSLLIAGADTEAFF. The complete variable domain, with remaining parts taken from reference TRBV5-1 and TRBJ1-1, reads KAGVTQTPRYLIKTRGQQVTLSCSPISGHRSVSWYQQTPGQGLQFLFEYFSETQRNKGNFPGRFSGRQFSNSRSEMNVSTLELGDSALYLCASSLLIAGADTEAFFGQGTRLTVV.

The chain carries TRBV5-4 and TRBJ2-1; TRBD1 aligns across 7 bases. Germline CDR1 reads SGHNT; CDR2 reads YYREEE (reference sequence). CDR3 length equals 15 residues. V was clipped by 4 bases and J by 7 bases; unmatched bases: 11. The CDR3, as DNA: TGTGCCAGCAGCCAGACAGGGAGAAGTAGAAATGAGCAGTTCTTC. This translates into CASSQTGRSRNEQFF.

The DNA for the CDR3 is TGTGCCAGCAGCCGGGGGGCAGGGGGCTGGAAAACTGAAGCTTTCTTT. As protein: CASSRGAGGWKTEAFF. The genes are TRBV5-4 and TRBJ1-1; 8 positions match TRBD1. From germline, CDR1 is SGHNT and CDR2 YYREEE (reference sequence). V shed 4 bases and J 5 bases; nucleotides not matched to a gene: 13. This CDR3 comprises 16 residues.

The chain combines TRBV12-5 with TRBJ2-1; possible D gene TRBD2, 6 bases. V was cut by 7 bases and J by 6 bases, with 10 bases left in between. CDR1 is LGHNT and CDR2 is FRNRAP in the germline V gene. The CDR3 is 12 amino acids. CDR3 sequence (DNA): TGTGCTAGTGTTCGGGAGTTCAATGAGCAGTTCTTC. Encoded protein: CASVREFNEQFF.

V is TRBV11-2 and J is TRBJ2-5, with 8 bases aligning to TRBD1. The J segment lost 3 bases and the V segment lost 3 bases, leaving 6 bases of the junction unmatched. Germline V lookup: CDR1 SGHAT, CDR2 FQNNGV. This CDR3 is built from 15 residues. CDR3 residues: CASSFGQGPEETQYF. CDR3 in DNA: TGTGCCAGCAGCTTTGGACAGGGTCCGGAAGAGACCCAGTACTTC.

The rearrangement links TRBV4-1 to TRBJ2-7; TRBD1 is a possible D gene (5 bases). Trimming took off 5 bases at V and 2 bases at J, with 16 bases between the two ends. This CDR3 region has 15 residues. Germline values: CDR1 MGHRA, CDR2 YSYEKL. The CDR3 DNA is TGCGCCAGCAGCGACCACAGGCAACCAGCCTACGAGCAGTACTTC. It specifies CASSDHRQPAYEQYF.

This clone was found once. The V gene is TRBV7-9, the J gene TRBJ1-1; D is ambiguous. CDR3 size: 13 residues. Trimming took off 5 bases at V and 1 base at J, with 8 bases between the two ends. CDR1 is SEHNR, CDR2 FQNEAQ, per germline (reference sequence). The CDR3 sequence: CASSLQTNTEAFF. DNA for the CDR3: TGTGCCAGCAGCCTACAGACGAACACTGAAGCTTTCTTT.

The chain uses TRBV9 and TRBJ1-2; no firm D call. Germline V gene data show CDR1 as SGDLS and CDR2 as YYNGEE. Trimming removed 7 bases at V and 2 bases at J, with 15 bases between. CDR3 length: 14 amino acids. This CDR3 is CASEGSGSNYGYTF. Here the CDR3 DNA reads TGTGCCAGCGAGGGTTCGGGCAGCAACTATGGCTACACCTTC.

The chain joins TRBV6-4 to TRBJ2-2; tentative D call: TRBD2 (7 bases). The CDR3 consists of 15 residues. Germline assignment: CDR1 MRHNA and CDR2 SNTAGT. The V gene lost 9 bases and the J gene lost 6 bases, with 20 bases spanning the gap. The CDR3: CASPRGGAGPGELFF. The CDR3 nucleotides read TGTGCCAGTCCGCGCGGGGGCGCCGGCCCCGGGGAGCTGTTTTTT.

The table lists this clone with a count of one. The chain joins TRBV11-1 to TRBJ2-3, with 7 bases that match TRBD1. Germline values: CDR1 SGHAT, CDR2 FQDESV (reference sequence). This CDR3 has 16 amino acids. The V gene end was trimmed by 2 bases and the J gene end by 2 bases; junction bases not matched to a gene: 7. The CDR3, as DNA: TGTGCCAGCAGCTTAAGGGGGCTAAGTAACACAGATACGCAGTATTTT. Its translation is CASSLRGLSNTDTQYF.

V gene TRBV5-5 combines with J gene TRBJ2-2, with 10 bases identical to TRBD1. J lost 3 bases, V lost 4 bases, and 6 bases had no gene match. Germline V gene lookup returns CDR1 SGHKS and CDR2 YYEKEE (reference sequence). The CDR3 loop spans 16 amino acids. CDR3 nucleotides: TGTGCCAGCAGCGAGGGACAGGGGCGTTACACCGGGGAGCTGTTTTTT. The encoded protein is CASSEGQGRYTGELFF.

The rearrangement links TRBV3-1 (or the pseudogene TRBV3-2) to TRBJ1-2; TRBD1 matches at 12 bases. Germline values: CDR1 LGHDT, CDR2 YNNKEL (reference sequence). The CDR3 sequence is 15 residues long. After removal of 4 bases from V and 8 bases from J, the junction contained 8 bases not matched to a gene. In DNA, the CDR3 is TGTGCCAGCAGCCGACCGGGACAGGGGGCGAGAGGCTACACCTTC. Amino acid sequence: CASSRPGQGARGYTF.

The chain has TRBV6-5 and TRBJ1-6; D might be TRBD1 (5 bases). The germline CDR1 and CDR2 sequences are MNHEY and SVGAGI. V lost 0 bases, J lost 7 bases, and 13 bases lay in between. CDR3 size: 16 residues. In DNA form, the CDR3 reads TGTGCCAGCAGTTACTCGCGAGCCCCAGGGAATTCACCCCTCCACTTT. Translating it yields CASSYSRAPGNSPLHF.

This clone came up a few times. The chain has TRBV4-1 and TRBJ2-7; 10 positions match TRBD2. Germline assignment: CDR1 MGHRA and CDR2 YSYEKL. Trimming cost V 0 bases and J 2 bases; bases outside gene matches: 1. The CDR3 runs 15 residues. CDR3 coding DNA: TGCGCCAGCAGCCAAGAACTAGCGGGGACCTACGAGCAGTACTTC. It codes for CASSQELAGTYEQYF.

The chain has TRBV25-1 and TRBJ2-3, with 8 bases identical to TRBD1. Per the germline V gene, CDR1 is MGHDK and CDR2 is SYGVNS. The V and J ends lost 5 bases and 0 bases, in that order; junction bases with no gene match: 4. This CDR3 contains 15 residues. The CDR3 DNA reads TGTGCCAGCAGTCTAGACAGGGGTAGCACAGATACGCAGTATTTT. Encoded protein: CASSLDRGSTDTQYF.

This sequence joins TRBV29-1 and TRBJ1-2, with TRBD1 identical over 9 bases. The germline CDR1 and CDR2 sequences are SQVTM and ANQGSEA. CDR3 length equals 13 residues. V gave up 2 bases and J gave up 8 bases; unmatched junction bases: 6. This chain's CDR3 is CSVEPGTGKGYTF. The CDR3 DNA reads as TGCAGCGTTGAACCCGGGACAGGGAAAGGCTACACCTTC. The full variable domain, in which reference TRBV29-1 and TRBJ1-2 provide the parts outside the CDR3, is SAVISQKPSRDICQRGTSLTIQCQVDSQVTMMFWYRQQPGQSLTLIATANQGSEATYESGFVIDKFPISRPNLTFSTLTVSNMSPEDSSIYLCSVEPGTGKGYTFGSGTRLTVV.

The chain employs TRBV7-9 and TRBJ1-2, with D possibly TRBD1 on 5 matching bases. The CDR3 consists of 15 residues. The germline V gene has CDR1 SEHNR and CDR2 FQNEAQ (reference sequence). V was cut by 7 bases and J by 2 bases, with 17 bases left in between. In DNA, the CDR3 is TGTGCCAGCACCAATCGACAGCCACTCAACTATGGCTACACCTTC. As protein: CASTNRQPLNYGYTF.

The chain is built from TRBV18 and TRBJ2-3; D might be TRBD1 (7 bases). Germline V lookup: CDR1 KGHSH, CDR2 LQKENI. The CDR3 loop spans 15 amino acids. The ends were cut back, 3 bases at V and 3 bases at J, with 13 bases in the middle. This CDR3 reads CASSPRQGGTDTQYF. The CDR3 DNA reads TGTGCCAGCTCACCCCGACAGGGAGGAACAGATACGCAGTATTTT.

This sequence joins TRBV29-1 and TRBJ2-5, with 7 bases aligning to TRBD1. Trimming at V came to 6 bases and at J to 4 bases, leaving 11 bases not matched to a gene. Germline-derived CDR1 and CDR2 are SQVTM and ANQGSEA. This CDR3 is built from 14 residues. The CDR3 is CSVGPPDRAETQYF. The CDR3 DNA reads TGCAGCGTGGGCCCCCCCGACAGGGCAGAGACCCAGTACTTC.

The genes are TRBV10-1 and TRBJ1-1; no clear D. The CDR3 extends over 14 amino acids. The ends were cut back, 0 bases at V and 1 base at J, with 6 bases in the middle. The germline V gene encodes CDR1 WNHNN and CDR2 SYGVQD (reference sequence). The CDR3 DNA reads TGCGCCAGCAGTGAGTCGAGCCGGAACACTGAAGCTTTCTTT. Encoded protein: CASSESSRNTEAFF.